The 3 T cell receptor beta chains presented below share a single source sample, sequenced in a study of Ad26.COV2.S vaccination and SARS-CoV-2 variants. The sample's treatment: 15 to 20 received Ad26.COV2.S at low or high dose, single or two shots; about five received placebo; per-sample allocation not given. Vaccine and placebo recipients were sampled on day 63 after the first injection. The table came from immunoSEQ multiplex PCR; TCRdb's copy has only in-frame clones and leaves some out. Among roughly 400,000 clones listed, about 90% were seen once. The input for sequencing was peripheral blood, taken in a trial of Ad26.COV2.S vaccine versus placebo. These receptors came from a person between 18 and 65 years old who received the Ad26.COV2.S COVID-19 vaccine or a placebo.

This rearrangement joins TRBV3-1 (or the pseudogene TRBV3-2) to TRBJ2-7; D remains unclear. Per germline, CDR1 LGHDT and CDR2 YNNKEL (reference sequence). The CDR3 has 14 residues. V lost 1 base and J 1 base, leaving 8 bases between the germline ends. The CDR3 loop is CASSQGEASYEQYF. The CDR3 DNA reads TGTGCCAGCAGCCAAGGCGAGGCATCCTACGAGCAGTACTTC.

V and J are TRBV18 and TRBJ2-2, with 10 positions matching TRBD1. The CDR3 totals 16 residues. V trimming: 3 bases; J trimming: 1 base; junction bases outside the gene matches: 2. Looked up from germline, CDR1 is KGHSH and CDR2 is LQKENI. The chain's CDR3 is CASSPDRGQNTGELFF. CDR3 DNA sequence: TGTGCCAGCTCACCCGACAGGGGGCAGAACACCGGGGAGCTGTTTTTT.

The chain recombines TRBV9 with TRBJ2-4; D may correspond to TRBD1 or TRBD2 (5 bases each). The CDR3 runs 18 residues. Germline V gives CDR1 SGDLS, CDR2 YYNGEE. Trimming took off 4 bases at V and 0 bases at J, with 20 bases between the two ends. The CDR3 region is CASSYRDPFCPAKNIQYF. As DNA, the CDR3 is TGTGCCAGCAGCTACCGGGACCCCTTCTGCCCAGCCAAAAACATTCAGTACTTC. Filled out from reference TRBV9 and TRBJ2-4, the complete variable domain reads DSGVTQTPKHLITATGQRVTLRCSPRSGDLSVYWYQQSLDQGLQFLIQYYNGEERAKGNILERFSAQQFPDLHSELNLSSLELGDSALYFCASSYRDPFCPAKNIQYFGAGTRLSVL.